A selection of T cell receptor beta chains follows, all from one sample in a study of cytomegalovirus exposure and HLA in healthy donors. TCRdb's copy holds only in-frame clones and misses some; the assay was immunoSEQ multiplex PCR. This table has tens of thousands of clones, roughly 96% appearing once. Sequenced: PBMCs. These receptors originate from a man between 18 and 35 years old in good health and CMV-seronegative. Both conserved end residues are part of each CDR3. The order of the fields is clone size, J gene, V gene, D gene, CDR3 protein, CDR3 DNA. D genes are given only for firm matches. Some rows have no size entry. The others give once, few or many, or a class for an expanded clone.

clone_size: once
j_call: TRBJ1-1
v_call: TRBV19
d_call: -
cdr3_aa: CASTDPGGVYTEAFF
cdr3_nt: TGTGCCAGTACCGATCCCGGAGGTGTGTACACTGAAGCTTTCTTT

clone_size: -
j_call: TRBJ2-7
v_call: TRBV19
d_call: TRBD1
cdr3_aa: CASSMSPGQGAVEQYF
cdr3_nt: TGTGCCAGTAGTATGAGTCCGGGACAGGGGGCGGTCGAGCAGTACTTC

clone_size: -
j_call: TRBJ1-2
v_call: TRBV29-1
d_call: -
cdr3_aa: CSVEQNYGYTF
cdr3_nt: TGCAGCGTTGAACAGAACTATGGCTACACCTTC

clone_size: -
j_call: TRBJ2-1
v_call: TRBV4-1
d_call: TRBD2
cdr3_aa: CASSHPGTSNEQFF
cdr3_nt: TGCGCCAGCAGCCACCCCGGGACTAGCAATGAGCAGTTCTTC

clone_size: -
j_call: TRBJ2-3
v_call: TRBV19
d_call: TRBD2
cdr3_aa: CASSIKTSGSSTDTQYF
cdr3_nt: TGTGCCAGTAGTATAAAAACTAGCGGGAGTAGCACAGATACGCAGTATTTT

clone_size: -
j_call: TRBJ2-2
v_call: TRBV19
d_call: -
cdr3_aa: CASSYPSANTGELFF
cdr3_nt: TGTGCCAGTAGTTACCCCAGTGCGAACACCGGGGAGCTGTTTTTT

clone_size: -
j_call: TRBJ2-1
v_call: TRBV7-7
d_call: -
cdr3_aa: CASSSTPQGGEQFF
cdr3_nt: TGTGCTAGCAGCTCCACACCTCAGGGCGGTGAGCAGTTCTTC

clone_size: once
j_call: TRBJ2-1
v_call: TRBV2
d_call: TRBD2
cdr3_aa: CASSEALGGRRYNEQFF
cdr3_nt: TGTGCCAGCAGTGAAGCGCTTGGCGGGAGGAGGTACAATGAGCAGTTCTTC

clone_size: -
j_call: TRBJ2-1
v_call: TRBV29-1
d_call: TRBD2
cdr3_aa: CSVEGGLAANEQFF
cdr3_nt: TGCAGCGTTGAGGGGGGACTAGCTGCCAATGAGCAGTTCTTC

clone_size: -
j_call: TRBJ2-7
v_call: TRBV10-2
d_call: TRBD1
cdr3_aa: CASSESGTGVYEQYF
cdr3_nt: TGCGCCAGCAGTGAGTCCGGGACAGGGGTTTACGAGCAGTACTTC

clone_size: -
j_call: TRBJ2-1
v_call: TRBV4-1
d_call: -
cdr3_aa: CASLDSSYNEQFF
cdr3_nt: TGCGCCAGCCTTGACTCCTCCTACAATGAGCAGTTCTTC

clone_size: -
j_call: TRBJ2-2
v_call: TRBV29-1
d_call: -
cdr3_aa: CSVVRGAENTGELFF
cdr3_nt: TGCAGCGTTGTCCGGGGGGCAGAGAACACCGGGGAGCTGTTTTTT

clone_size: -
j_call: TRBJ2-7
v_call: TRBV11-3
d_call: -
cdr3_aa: CASSPRGTYEQYF
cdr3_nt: TGTGCCAGCAGCCCCAGGGGCACCTACGAGCAGTACTTC

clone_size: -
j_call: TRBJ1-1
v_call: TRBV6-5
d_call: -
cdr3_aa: CASRTGTQNTEAFF
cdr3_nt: TGTGCCAGCAGGACCGGGACACAGAACACTGAAGCTTTCTTT

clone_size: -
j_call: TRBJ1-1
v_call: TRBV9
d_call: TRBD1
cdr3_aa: CASSLRTGMNTEAFF
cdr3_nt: TGTGCCAGCAGCCTAAGGACAGGAATGAACACTGAAGCTTTCTTT

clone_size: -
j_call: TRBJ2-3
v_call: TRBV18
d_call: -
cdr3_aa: CASSSRVTSTDTQYF
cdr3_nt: TGTGCCAGCTCAAGCAGGGTGACAAGCACAGATACGCAGTATTTT

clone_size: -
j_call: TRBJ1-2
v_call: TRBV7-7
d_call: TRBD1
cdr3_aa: CASSSAPGQREWGYTF
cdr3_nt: TGTGCTAGCAGTTCAGCCCCGGGACAGAGGGAGTGGGGCTACACCTTC

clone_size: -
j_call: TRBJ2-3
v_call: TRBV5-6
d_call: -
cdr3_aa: CASSLEGVWRTDTQYF
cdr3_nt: TGTGCCAGCAGCTTGGAGGGGGTGTGGCGCACAGATACGCAGTATTTT

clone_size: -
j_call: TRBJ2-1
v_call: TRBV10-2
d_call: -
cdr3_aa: CASSLLAGFSYNEQFF
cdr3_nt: TGCGCCAGCAGTTTACTAGCAGGGTTCTCCTACAATGAGCAGTTCTTC

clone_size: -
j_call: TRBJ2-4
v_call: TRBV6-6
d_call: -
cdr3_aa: CASSLDSLAKNIQYF
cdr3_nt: TGTGCCAGCAGTCTGGACTCTTTAGCCAAAAACATTCAGTACTTC

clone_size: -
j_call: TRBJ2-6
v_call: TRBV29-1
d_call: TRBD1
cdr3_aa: CSVEEWDRGSSGANVLTF
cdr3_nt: TGCAGCGTTGAAGAATGGGACAGGGGAAGCTCTGGGGCCAACGTCCTGACTTTC

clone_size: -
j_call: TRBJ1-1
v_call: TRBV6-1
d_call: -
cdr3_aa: CASRNPGQKAEAFF
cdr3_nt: TGTGCCAGCAGAAATCCCGGACAGAAGGCTGAAGCTTTCTTT

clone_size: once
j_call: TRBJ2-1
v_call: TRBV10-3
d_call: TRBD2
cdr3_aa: CAISGAVRENNEQFF
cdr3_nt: TGTGCCATCAGTGGGGCTGTGCGGGAGAACAATGAGCAGTTCTTC

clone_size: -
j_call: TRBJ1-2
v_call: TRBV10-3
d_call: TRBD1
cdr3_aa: CAISEGQGSSYGYTF
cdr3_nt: TGTGCCATCAGTGAAGGACAGGGTTCCAGCTATGGCTACACCTTC

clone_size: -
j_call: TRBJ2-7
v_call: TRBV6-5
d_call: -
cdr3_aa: CASSSGGRVYEQYF
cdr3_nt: TGTGCCAGCAGTTCCGGGGGACGGGTCTACGAGCAGTACTTC

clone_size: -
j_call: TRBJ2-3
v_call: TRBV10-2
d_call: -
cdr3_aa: CASSLTDTQYF
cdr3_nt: TGCGCCAGCAGTCTCACAGATACGCAGTATTTT

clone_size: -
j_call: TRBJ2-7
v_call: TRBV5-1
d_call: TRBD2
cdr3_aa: CASSLQGSRTSGSYEQYF
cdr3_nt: TGCGCCAGCAGCTTACAAGGGTCGCGGACTAGCGGGTCCTACGAGCAGTACTTC

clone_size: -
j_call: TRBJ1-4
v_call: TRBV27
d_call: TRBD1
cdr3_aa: CASRPGQGNEKLFF
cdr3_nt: TGTGCCAGCAGGCCGGGACAGGGGAATGAAAAACTGTTTTTT

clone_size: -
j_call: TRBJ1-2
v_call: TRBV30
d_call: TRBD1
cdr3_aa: CAWNLRTGANYGYTF
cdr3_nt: TGTGCCTGGAACCTACGGACAGGGGCCAACTATGGCTACACCTTC

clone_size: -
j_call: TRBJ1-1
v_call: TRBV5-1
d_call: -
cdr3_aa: CASSQQVMNTEAFF
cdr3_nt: TGCGCCAGCAGCCAACAGGTCATGAACACTGAAGCTTTCTTT

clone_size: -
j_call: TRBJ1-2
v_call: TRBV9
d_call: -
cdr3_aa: CASSEAAGRDGYTF
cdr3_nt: TGTGCCAGCAGCGAGGCCGCAGGGAGGGATGGCTACACCTTC

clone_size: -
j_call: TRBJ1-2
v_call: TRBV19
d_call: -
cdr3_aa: CASDPGLSYGYTF
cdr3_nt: TGTGCCAGCGACCCAGGGTTGAGCTATGGCTACACCTTC

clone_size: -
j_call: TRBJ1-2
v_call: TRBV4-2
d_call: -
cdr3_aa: CASSQGEGNYGYTF
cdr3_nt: TGTGCCAGCAGCCAAGGGGAGGGTAACTATGGCTACACCTTC

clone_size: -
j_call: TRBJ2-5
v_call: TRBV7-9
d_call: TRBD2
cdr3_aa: CASSPGGPDETQYF
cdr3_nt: TGTGCCAGCAGCCCGGGGGGGCCCGATGAGACCCAGTACTTC

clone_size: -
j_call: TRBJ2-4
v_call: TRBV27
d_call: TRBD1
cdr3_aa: CASRGQGKNIQYF
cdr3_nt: TGTGCCAGCCGGGGACAGGGCAAAAACATTCAGTACTTC